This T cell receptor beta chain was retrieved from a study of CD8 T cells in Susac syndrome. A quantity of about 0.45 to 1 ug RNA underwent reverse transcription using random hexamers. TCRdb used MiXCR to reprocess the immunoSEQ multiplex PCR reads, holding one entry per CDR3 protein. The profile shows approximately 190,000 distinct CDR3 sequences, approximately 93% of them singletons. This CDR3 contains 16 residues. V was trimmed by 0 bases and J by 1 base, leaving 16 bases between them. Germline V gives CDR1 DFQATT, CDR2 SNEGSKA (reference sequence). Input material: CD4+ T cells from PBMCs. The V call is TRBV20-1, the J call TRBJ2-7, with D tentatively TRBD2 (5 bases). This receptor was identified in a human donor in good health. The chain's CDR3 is CSARDLRGRNSYEQYF. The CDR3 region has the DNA TGCAGTGCTAGAGATCTTCGAGGGCGGAATTCCTACGAGCAGTACTTC.